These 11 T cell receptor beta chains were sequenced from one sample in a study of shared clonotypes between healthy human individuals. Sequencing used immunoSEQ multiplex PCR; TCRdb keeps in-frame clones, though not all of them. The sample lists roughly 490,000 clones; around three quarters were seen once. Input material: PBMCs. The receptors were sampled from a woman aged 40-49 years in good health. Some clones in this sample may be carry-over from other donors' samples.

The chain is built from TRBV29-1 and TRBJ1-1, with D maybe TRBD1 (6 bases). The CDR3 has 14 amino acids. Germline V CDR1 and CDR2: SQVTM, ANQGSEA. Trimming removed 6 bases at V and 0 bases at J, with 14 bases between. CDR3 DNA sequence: TGCAGCGTCGCGAGGACAGCTATGAACACTGAAGCTTTCTTT. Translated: CSVARTAMNTEAFF.

The chain's CDR3 is CASSGGQSGTGYEQYF. CDR3 bases: TGCGCCAGCAGTGGGGGACAGTCGGGAACAGGCTACGAGCAGTACTTC. This rearrangement joins TRBV10-1 to TRBJ2-7, with 7 bases fitting TRBD1. The CDR3 length is 16 residues. Germline CDR1 WNHNN, CDR2 SYGVQD (reference sequence). Trimming at V came to 4 bases and at J to 3 bases, leaving 12 bases not matched to a gene.

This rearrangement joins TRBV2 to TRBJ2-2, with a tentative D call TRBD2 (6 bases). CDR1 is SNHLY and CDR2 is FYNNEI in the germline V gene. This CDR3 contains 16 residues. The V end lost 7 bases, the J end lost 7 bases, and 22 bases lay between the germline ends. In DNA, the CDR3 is TGTGCCAGCATCTGGGGCAGGGAGGAACAGAACGGGGAGCTGTTTTTT. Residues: CASIWGREEQNGELFF.

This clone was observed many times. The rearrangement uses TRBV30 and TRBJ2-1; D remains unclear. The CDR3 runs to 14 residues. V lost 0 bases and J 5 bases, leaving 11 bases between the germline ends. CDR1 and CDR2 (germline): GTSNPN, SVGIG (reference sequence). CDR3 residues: CAWSVLRTNNEQFF. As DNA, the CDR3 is TGTGCCTGGAGTGTCCTCCGCACGAACAATGAGCAGTTCTTC.

In nucleotides, the CDR3 is TGTGCCAGCAGTGGGGCACAGGGCGGGCAGGGTCAGCCCCAGCATTTT. Translation: CASSGAQGGQGQPQHF. The chain joins TRBV27 to TRBJ1-5; D might be TRBD1 (6 bases). This CDR3 is 16 amino acids long. V lost 5 bases and J lost 6, with 20 bases in between. CDR1 is MNHEY and CDR2 is SMNVEV in the germline V gene (reference sequence).

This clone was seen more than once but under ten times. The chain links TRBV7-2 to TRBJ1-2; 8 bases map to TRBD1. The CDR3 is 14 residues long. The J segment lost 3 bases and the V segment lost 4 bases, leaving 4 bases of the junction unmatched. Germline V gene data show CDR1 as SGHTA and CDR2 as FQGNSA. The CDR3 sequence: CASSSDREDYGYTF. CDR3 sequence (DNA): TGTGCCAGCAGCTCGGACAGGGAGGACTATGGCTACACCTTC.

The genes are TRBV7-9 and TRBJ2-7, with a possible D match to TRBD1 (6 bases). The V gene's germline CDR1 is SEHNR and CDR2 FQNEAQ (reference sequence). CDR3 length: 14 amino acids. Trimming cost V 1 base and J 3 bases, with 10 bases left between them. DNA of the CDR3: TGTGCCAGCAGCTTAGGACAGGCGTTCTACGAGCAGTACTTC. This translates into CASSLGQAFYEQYF.

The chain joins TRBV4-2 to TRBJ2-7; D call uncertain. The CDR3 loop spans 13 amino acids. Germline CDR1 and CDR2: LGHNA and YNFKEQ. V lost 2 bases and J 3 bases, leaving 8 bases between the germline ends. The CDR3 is CASSQSPFYEQYF. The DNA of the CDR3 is TGTGCCAGCAGCCAATCCCCCTTCTACGAGCAGTACTTC.

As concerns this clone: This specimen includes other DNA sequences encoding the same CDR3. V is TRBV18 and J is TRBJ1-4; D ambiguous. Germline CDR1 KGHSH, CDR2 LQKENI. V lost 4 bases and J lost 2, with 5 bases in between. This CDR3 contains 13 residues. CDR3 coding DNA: TGTGCCAGCTCACGAGAGACTAATGAAAAACTGTTTTTT. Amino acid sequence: CASSRETNEKLFF.

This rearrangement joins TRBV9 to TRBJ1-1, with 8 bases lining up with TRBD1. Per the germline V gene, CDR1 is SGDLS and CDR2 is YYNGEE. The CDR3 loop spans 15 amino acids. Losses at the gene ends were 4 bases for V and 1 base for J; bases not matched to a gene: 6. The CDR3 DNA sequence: TGTGCCAGCAGCAATGACAGGGGAGGGAACACTGAAGCTTTCTTT. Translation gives CASSNDRGGNTEAFF.

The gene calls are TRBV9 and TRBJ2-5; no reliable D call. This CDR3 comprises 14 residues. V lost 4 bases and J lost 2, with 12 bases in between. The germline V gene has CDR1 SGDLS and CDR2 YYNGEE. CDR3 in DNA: TGTGCCAGCAGCCTCGGGCCAGTTCAAGAGACCCAGTACTTC. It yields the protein CASSLGPVQETQYF.